The source of this T cell receptor beta chain is a study of blood T cell repertoires in COVID-19. The wider study: Italy, Spain and the United States were the sources of the convalescent and acute COVID-19 samples. PBMCs, B-cell-depleted T cells, or T cells provided the cDNA or gDNA that made up the material.

Methods used by the authors: Amplification with reference gene primers provided the estimates of nucleated cell counts. Data came from immunoSEQ multiplex PCR; TCRdb stores just in-frame clones and leaves some out. V and J calls and clone size are copied from that table; D and trimming were computed from the DNA. The sample comprises roughly 140,000 clones, roughly 77% of which are singletons, and around 4% rests with the top ten. The clonotype originates from a man aged 55-75 years with acute or convalescent COVID-19. Material: peripheral blood.

The DNA of the CDR3 is TGTGCCAGCAGTCGACTAGCTGGACCCTCAGATACGCAGTATTTT. Residues: CASSRLAGPSDTQYF. The J gene is TRBJ2-3, the V gene TRBV6-5; TRBD2 aligns across 7 bases. The germline V gene encodes CDR1 MNHEY and CDR2 SVGAGI. The CDR3 spans 15 residues. V gave up 5 bases and J gave up 4 bases; unmatched junction bases: 9.